Below are 5 T cell receptor beta chains sequenced from a single sample in a study of Ad26.COV2.S vaccination and SARS-CoV-2 variants. The assay was immunoSEQ multiplex PCR, and TCRdb's table has in-frame clones only and misses some. The repertoire holds around 370,000 clones, with about 90% as singletons. The sample in question was peripheral blood, obtained after recovery from COVID-19. These receptors were collected from a human donor who had recovered from COVID-19.

The J gene is TRBJ2-1, the V gene TRBV5-5; possibly TRBD1 for D (6 bases). V dropped 1 base and J dropped 5 bases, with 10 bases sitting between them. The CDR3 runs to 14 residues. Germline CDR1 SGHKS, CDR2 YYEKEE (reference sequence). This CDR3 is CASSLTQGNNEQFF. DNA for the CDR3: TGTGCCAGCAGCTTGACCCAGGGGAACAATGAGCAGTTCTTC.

The V gene is TRBV19, the J gene TRBJ2-3, with a tentative D call TRBD2 (5 bases). CDR3 length equals 15 residues. Germline lookup yields CDR1 LNHDA and CDR2 SQIVND (reference sequence). Trimming removed 5 bases at V and 0 bases at J, with 12 bases between. The CDR3: CASSGSWTSTDTQYF. CDR3 sequence (DNA): TGTGCCAGTAGTGGCAGTTGGACTAGCACAGATACGCAGTATTTT. Based on the CDR3 plus reference TRBV19 and TRBJ2-3, the full variable domain is DGGITQSPKYLFRKEGQNVTLSCEQNLNHDAMYWYRQDPGQGLRLIYYSQIVNDFQKGDIAEGYSVSREKKESFPLTVTSAQKNPTAFYLCASSGSWTSTDTQYFGPGTRLTVL.

The J gene is TRBJ1-4, the V gene TRBV15, with 9 bases lining up with TRBD1. Germline CDR1 LNHNV, CDR2 YYDKDF (reference sequence). The CDR3 runs to 16 residues. V trimming: 3 bases; J trimming: 7 bases; junction bases outside the gene matches: 9. The CDR3 DNA is TGTGCCACCAGCAGTGGTTTCGGGACAGGGAGTGAAAAACTGTTTTTT. This encodes CATSSGFGTGSEKLFF.

This clone was observed a single time. This chain joins TRBV7-7 and TRBJ2-5; the D is unclear. Trimming took off 5 bases at V and 4 bases at J, with 17 bases between the two ends. The CDR3 has 15 amino acids. Germline CDR1 and CDR2: SSHAT and FNYEAQ (reference sequence). The CDR3 DNA reads as TGTGCCAGCAGCCCCAACGTATTATCAACAGAGACCCAGTACTTC. Translating it yields CASSPNVLSTETQYF.

The V gene is TRBV27, the J gene TRBJ1-6; D unresolved. V shed 6 bases and J shed 1 base, with 10 bases lying between them. Germline CDR1 reads MNHEY; CDR2 reads SMNVEV (reference sequence). The CDR3 totals 15 residues. The CDR3 loop is CASRGSGSYNSPLHF. CDR3 coding DNA: TGTGCCAGCAGAGGTAGCGGGTCCTATAATTCACCCCTCCACTTT.